A single sample gave rise to the 18 T cell receptor beta chains below, sequenced in a study of T cells in Graves' hyperthyroidism and ophthalmopathy. What was amplified from RNA transcripts were TCR beta CDR3 regions. Carried out on the TCR CDR3, a first-round RT-PCR used the HTBI primer set. TCRdb used MiXCR to reprocess the multiplex PCR reads, holding one entry per CDR3 protein. The data hold hundreds of thousands of distinct CDR3 sequences, with 15% to 20% observed a single time. Sequences were obtained from blood. Source of these receptors: a woman aged 18-29 years with Graves' ophthalmopathy.

This clonotype was counted between two and nine times. The rearrangement uses TRBV2 and TRBJ2-5; unclear D gene. This CDR3 is built from 17 residues. The V and J ends lost 4 bases and 4 bases respectively, with 22 bases between them. The germline V gene encodes CDR1 SNHLY and CDR2 FYNNEI. CDR3 coding DNA: TGTGCCAGCAGTGTGGGTCCGGGTAGTGGGTCCCCAGAGACCCAGTACTTC. Amino acids: CASSVGPGSGSPETQYF. The variable domain in full, completed from reference TRBV2 and TRBJ2-5, reads EPEVTQTPSHQVTQMGQEVILRCVPISNHLYFYWYRQILGQKVEFLVSFYNNEISEKSEIFDDQFSVERPDGSNFTLKIRSTKLEDSAMYFCASSVGPGSGSPETQYFGPGTRLLVL.

This clonotype was observed a handful of times. The rearrangement links TRBV19 to TRBJ1-5; 11 bases are shared with TRBD1. The CDR3 is 16 amino acids. V dropped 6 bases and J dropped 5; count of bases not matched to a gene: 9. In germline, CDR1 is LNHDA, CDR2 SQIVND (reference sequence). The CDR3 bases are TGTGCCAGTAGCCATTTACCGGGACAGGGGGATCAGCCCCAGCATTTT. It specifies CASSHLPGQGDQPQHF. The whole variable domain, filled in from reference TRBV19 and TRBJ1-5, reads DGGITQSPKYLFRKEGQNVTLSCEQNLNHDAMYWYRQDPGQGLRLIYYSQIVNDFQKGDIAEGYSVSREKKESFPLTVTSAQKNPTAFYLCASSHLPGQGDQPQHFGDGTRLSIL.

In its sample, this clonotype was seen many times. J is TRBJ2-7 and V is TRBV7-9; tentative D call: TRBD2 (5 bases). Per the germline V gene, CDR1 is SEHNR and CDR2 is FQNEAQ (reference sequence). CDR3 length: 14 amino acids. The ends were cut back, 3 bases at V and 0 bases at J, with 9 bases in the middle. DNA for the CDR3: TGTGCCAGCAGCTTCGAGGGAGCCTCCTACGAGCAGTACTTC. Translated: CASSFEGASYEQYF.

This clonotype was observed many times. Compared with germline, one end of the junction differs, possibly owing to a read error. This chain joins TRBV30 and TRBJ1-2; no firm D call. Looked up from germline, CDR1 is GTSNPN and CDR2 is SVGIG (reference sequence). The CDR3 sequence is 12 residues long. DNA for the CDR3: TGTGCCTGGAGTCCTCTGAACTTTGGCTACACCTTC. Its translation is CAWSPLNFGYTF.

This clonotype appeared many times. This chain links TRBV28 with TRBJ1-1; D unclear. V was cut by 10 bases and J by 4 bases, with 22 bases left in between. This CDR3 is built from 15 residues. The germline CDR1 and CDR2 sequences are MDHEN and SYDVKM. The CDR3 DNA follows: TGTGCCACCTCCCGGGAAAGGATATCTCGCACTGAAGCTTTCTTT. Residues: CATSRERISRTEAFF.

The CDR3 spells CASTEASSYNEQFF. The CDR3 DNA sequence: TGTGCCAGCACTGAGGCCTCCTCCTACAATGAGCAGTTCTTC. J is TRBJ2-1 and V is TRBV7-9, with unresolved D. Trimming took 7 bases from V and 0 from J, leaving 10 bases between them. The length of the CDR3 is 14 residues. Germline CDR1 reads SEHNR; CDR2 reads FQNEAQ (reference sequence).

This rearrangement joins TRBV6-1 to TRBJ1-3, with a possible D match to TRBD1 (5 bases). Germline assignment: CDR1 MNHNS and CDR2 SASEGT. V dropped 6 bases and J dropped 2 bases, with 11 bases sitting between them. CDR3 length equals 14 residues. The CDR3 region is CASSPARAGNTIYF. The CDR3, as DNA: TGTGCCAGCAGCCCCGCCAGGGCTGGAAACACCATATATTTT.

This clonotype has more than one count but fewer than ten. This rearrangement joins TRBV20-1 to TRBJ2-3, with 10 bases that match TRBD2. CDR3 length: 15 residues. The junction had 7 bases not matched to a gene; V was cut back by 6 bases and J by 1 base. Germline values: CDR1 DFQATT, CDR2 SNEGSKA (reference sequence). The CDR3 loop reads CSASTGTSGTDTQYF. The CDR3 DNA sequence: TGCAGTGCCTCAACCGGGACTAGCGGCACAGATACGCAGTATTTT.

The rearrangement joins TRBV20-1 to TRBJ1-2; D gene uncertain. Germline lookup yields CDR1 DFQATT and CDR2 SNEGSKA (reference sequence). Trimming cost V 6 bases and J 3 bases, with 14 bases left between them. The CDR3 runs 13 residues. CDR3 in amino acids: CSAPFLVDYGYTF. CDR3 DNA sequence: TGCAGTGCCCCATTTCTGGTCGACTATGGCTACACCTTC.

About this clonotype: Compared with germline, one end of the junction differs, possibly owing to a read error. The chain links TRBV5-1 to TRBJ1-5, with D perhaps TRBD1 (5 bases). This CDR3 is built from 16 residues. Germline assignment: CDR1 SGHRS and CDR2 YFSETQ. CDR3 amino acids: CVSSLRPGRSNQPQHF. The DNA for the CDR3 is TGCGTCAGCAGCTTGAGACCGGGACGGAGCAATCAGCCCCAGCATTTT.

This clonotype came up a few times. The CDR3 protein is CASSEAPYTQYF. The CDR3 coding sequence is TGTGCCAGCAGTGAAGCCCCGTATACGCAGTATTTT. The rearrangement uses TRBV6-1 and TRBJ2-3; D is uncertain. The V and J ends lost 0 bases and 7 bases respectively, with 5 bases between them. The CDR3 consists of 12 residues. The germline V gene has CDR1 MNHNS and CDR2 SASEGT.

The chain recombines TRBV4-2 with TRBJ1-1, with TRBD1 as a possible D gene (5 bases). V dropped 1 base and J dropped 8 bases, with 17 bases sitting between them. Per the germline V gene, CDR1 is LGHNA and CDR2 is YNFKEQ. This CDR3 is built from 15 residues. Written as DNA, the CDR3 is TGTGCCAGCAGCCAAGCCGGGACCGCTTTTAAGGAAGCTTTCTTT. Translating it yields CASSQAGTAFKEAFF.

This clonotype was counted ten times or more. Here the CDR3 DNA reads TGTGCCAGCAGTTTTGACAGCCGATCCAAAGCCTATGGCTACACCTTC. Translating gives CASSFDSRSKAYGYTF. The V call is TRBV27, the J call TRBJ1-2, with a weak D call TRBD1 (5 bases). The CDR3 runs to 16 residues. V gave up 3 bases and J gave up 4 bases, with 18 bases separating them. Germline CDR1 and CDR2: MNHEY and SMNVEV (reference sequence).

This clonotype has only a few counts. This chain uses TRBV4-3 with TRBJ2-1; D is possibly TRBD2 (6 bases). Per the germline V gene, CDR1 is LGHNA and CDR2 is YSLEER. This CDR3 contains 15 residues. Trimming stripped 2 bases from V and 9 bases from J, with 17 bases between. The CDR3 sequence: CASSQRDSAMSEQFF. Here the CDR3 DNA reads TGCGCCAGCAGCCAACGGGACTCAGCTATGAGTGAGCAGTTCTTC.

Comments on this clonotype: A much larger clone lies one base from this, so it may be a read error. This chain joins TRBV15 and TRBJ2-7; unclear D gene. Trimming cost V 0 bases and J 2 bases, with 8 bases left between them. CDR1 is LNHNV, CDR2 YYDKDF, per germline (reference sequence). CDR3 size: 14 residues. The CDR3 region has the DNA TGTGCCACCAGCAGAGACAGCGCGGCCTACGAGCAGTACTTC. Translated: CATSRDSAAYEQYF.

This clonotype was seen many times. The chain uses TRBV7-2 and TRBJ1-1; TRBD1 matches at 7 bases. The CDR3 loop spans 15 amino acids. Trimming at V came to 6 bases and at J to 3 bases, leaving 10 bases not matched to a gene. The V gene's germline CDR1 is SGHTA and CDR2 FQGNSA. The CDR3 spells CASRNPSDRDTEAFF. In DNA form, the CDR3 reads TGTGCCAGCAGGAATCCATCCGACAGGGACACTGAAGCTTTCTTT.

This clonotype has at least ten counts. The CDR3 DNA sequence: TGCAGTGCTAGAGATCAGGGGCGCTACACCTTC. This gives the protein CSARDQGRYTF. The chain joins TRBV20-1 to TRBJ1-2, with D possibly TRBD1 on 6 matching bases. The CDR3 runs 11 residues. Between the trimmed V and J ends, which lost 0 bases and 9 bases, there was a span of 8 bases. Looked up from germline, CDR1 is DFQATT and CDR2 is SNEGSKA (reference sequence).

J is TRBJ1-1 and V is TRBV15; 8 bases match TRBD1. CDR1 and CDR2 (germline): LNHNV, YYDKDF (reference sequence). V trimming: 0 bases; J trimming: 4 bases; junction bases outside the gene matches: 1. This CDR3 spans 14 amino acids. The CDR3 is CATSRDDRGTEAFF. CDR3 coding DNA: TGTGCCACCAGCAGAGATGACAGGGGCACTGAAGCTTTCTTT.